Shown below are 10 T cell receptor beta chains from a single sample sequenced in a study of cytomegalovirus exposure and HLA in healthy donors. PCR involved 60 Vbeta and 13 Jbeta primers. This table comes from immunoSEQ multiplex PCR, and its TCRdb copy is limited to in-frame clones, with some not included. In the table there are 110,000 to 150,000 clones, roughly three quarters of which are singletons. Sequencing was performed on PBMCs. Source of these receptors: a woman between 45 and 65 years old in good health and CMV-seronegative.

The chain recombines TRBV9 with TRBJ1-2, with 8 bases matching TRBD1. The CDR3 covers 16 residues. V lost 0 bases to trimming and J lost 1 base; unmatched junction nucleotides: 5. Germline loops: CDR1 SGDLS, CDR2 YYNGEE. The CDR3 DNA is TGTGCCAGCAGCGTAGGGGGGGACAGGCTTAACTATGGCTACACCTTC. Translation: CASSVGGDRLNYGYTF.

This clone has just a few counts. V gene TRBV18 combines with J gene TRBJ1-1, with a possible D match to TRBD1 (5 bases). V lost 0 bases to trimming and J lost 7 bases, with 12 bases between them. Germline V gene sequence: CDR1 KGHSH, CDR2 LQKENI. The CDR3 covers 14 residues. CDR3 sequence: CASSPPGGGREAFF. CDR3 in DNA: TGTGCCAGCTCACCACCGGGGGGAGGACGTGAAGCTTTCTTT.

This chain links TRBV19 with TRBJ1-5; the D gene is possibly TRBD1 (5 bases). This CDR3 comprises 15 residues. From germline, CDR1 is LNHDA and CDR2 SQIVND (reference sequence). The V end was cut by 3 bases, the J end by 3 bases, with 12 bases between. The CDR3 DNA is TGTGCCAGTAGTATGACCCAGGGCCACAATCAGCCCCAGCATTTT. It encodes CASSMTQGHNQPQHF.

V usage is TRBV5-1 and J usage is TRBJ2-5, with TRBD1 matching 7 bases. This CDR3 has 12 residues. Germline V gene sequence: CDR1 SGHRS, CDR2 YFSETQ. Trimming removed 7 bases from V and 4 bases from J; junction bases left unmatched: 4. The CDR3, as DNA: TGCGCCAGCGAGGGGGCCCTAGAGACCCAGTACTTC. Its protein is CASEGALETQYF. The whole variable domain, remainder taken from reference TRBV5-1 and TRBJ2-5, is KAGVTQTPRYLIKTRGQQVTLSCSPISGHRSVSWYQQTPGQGLQFLFEYFSETQRNKGNFPGRFSGRQFSNSRSEMNVSTLELGDSALYLCASEGALETQYFGPGTRLLVL.

The V gene is TRBV2, the J gene TRBJ1-4; D ambiguous. Per germline, CDR1 SNHLY and CDR2 FYNNEI. Between the trimmed V and J ends, which lost 8 bases and 6 bases, there was a span of 13 bases. There are 13 residues in the CDR3. This chain's CDR3 is CASADQVHEKLFF. In nucleotides, the CDR3 is TGTGCCAGCGCCGACCAGGTTCATGAAAAACTGTTTTTT.

The chain links TRBV6-5 to TRBJ1-4, with D possibly being TRBD1 (5 bases). CDR1 and CDR2 (germline): MNHEY, SVGAGI. V gave up 3 bases and J gave up 8 bases, with 10 bases separating them. The CDR3 is 13 residues long. This CDR3 reads CASSYGGVEKLFF. The CDR3 DNA reads as TGTGCCAGCAGTTATGGAGGGGTGGAAAAACTGTTTTTT.

The chain employs TRBV5-1 and TRBJ2-7; D unresolved. V was trimmed by 4 bases and J by 4 bases, leaving 18 bases between them. The CDR3 length is 15 residues. CDR1 is SGHRS and CDR2 is YFSETQ in the germline V gene. The CDR3 nucleotides read TGCGCCAGCAGCGAAAGCTATTCCCCAAAATACGAGCAGTACTTC. It yields the protein CASSESYSPKYEQYF.

This chain joins TRBV21-1 and TRBJ1-2; the table's D call TRBD1 went unverified against the DNA. TRBV21-1 is assigned pseudogene status. This CDR3 has 18 amino acids. CDR3 nucleotide sequence: TGTGCCAGCAGCAAAGAGGGACACCTTTGCGAGGGGCACTATGGCTACACCTTC. Translated: CASSKEGHLCEGHYGYTF.

This clone was detected once. The V and J genes are TRBV27 and TRBJ2-1; possibly TRBD1 for D (6 bases). Germline CDR1 and CDR2: MNHEY and SMNVEV (reference sequence). CDR3 length: 15 residues. Trimming took off 2 bases at V and 3 bases at J, with 11 bases between the two ends. The CDR3 reads CASSLIQGSYNEQFF. CDR3 nucleotides: TGTGCCAGCAGTTTAATCCAGGGGAGCTACAATGAGCAGTTCTTC.

The chain links TRBV6-1 to TRBJ1-6, with 8 bases that match TRBD1. The CDR3 is 14 residues long. The J segment lost 8 bases and the V segment lost 7 bases, leaving 7 bases of the junction unmatched. Germline loops: CDR1 MNHNS, CDR2 SASEGT. Written as DNA, the CDR3 is TGTGCCAGCAATACAGGGGGTTGGGATTCACCCCTCCACTTT. It translates to CASNTGGWDSPLHF.